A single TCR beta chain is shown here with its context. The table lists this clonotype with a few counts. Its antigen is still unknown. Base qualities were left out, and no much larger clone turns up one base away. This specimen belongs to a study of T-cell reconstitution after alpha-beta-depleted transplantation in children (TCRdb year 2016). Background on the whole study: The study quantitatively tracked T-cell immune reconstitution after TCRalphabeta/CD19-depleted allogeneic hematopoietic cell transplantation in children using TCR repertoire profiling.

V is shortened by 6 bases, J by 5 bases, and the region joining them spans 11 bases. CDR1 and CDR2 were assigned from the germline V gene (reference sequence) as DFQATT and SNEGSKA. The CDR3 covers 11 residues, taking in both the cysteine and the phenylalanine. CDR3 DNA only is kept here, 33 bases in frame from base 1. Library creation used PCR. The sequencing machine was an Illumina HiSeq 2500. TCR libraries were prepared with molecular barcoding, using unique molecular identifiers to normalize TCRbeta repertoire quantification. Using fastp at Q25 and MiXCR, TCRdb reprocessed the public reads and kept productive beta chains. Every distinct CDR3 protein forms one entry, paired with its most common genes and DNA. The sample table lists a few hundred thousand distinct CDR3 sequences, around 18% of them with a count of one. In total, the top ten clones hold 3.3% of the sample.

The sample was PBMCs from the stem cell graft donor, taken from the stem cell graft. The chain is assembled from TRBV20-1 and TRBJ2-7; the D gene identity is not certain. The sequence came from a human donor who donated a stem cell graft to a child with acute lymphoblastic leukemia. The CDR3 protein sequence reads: CSAIKGDEQYF. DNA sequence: TGCAGTGCGATAAAGGGCGACGAGCAGTACTTC.